This T cell receptor beta chain was documented in a study of blood T cell repertoires in COVID-19. Study-wide background: Researchers got acute and convalescent COVID-19 samples from the United States, Italy and Spain.

V gave up 3 bases and J gave up 5 bases; unmatched junction bases: 1. Germline V gene sequence: CDR1 GTSNPN, CDR2 SVGIG (reference sequence). This CDR3 has 14 residues. In the study's own analysis: Reference gene primer amplification gave nucleated cell count estimates. Clones were sequenced by immunoSEQ multiplex PCR, and TCRdb holds only the in-frame ones, with some missing. V, J and clone size are taken as reported in that table, and D and trimming were inferred from the DNA itself. The sample records 200,000 to 300,000 clones, 86% being singletons. This TCR derives from a woman in her thirties who had recovered from COVID-19. Sequenced sample: peripheral blood. The V and J genes are TRBV30 and TRBJ2-1; 13 bases fit TRBD2. The CDR3 DNA sequence: TGTGCCTGGAGACTAGCGGGGGGGAACAATGAGCAGTTCTTC. Protein product: CAWRLAGGNNEQFF.